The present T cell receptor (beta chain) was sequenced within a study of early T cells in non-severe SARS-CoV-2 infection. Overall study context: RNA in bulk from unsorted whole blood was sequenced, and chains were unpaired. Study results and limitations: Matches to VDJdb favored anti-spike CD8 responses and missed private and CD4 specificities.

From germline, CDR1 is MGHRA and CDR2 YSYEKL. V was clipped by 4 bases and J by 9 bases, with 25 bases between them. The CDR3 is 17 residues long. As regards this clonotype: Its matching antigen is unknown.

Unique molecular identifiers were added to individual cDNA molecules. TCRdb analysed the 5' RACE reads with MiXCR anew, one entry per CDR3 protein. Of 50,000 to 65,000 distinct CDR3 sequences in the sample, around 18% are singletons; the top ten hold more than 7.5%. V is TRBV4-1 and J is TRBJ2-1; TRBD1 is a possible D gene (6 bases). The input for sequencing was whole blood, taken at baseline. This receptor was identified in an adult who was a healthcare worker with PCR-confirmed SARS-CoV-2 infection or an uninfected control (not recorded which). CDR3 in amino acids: CASSRVPGPSGAIEQFF. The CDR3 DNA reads TGCGCCAGCAGCCGGGTACCCGGGCCCTCAGGGGCGATTGAGCAGTTCTTC.